The present T cell receptor beta chain was sequenced within a study of blood T cell repertoires in COVID-19. Whole-study context: Donors in the United States, Italy and Spain gave samples during acute or convalescent COVID-19. T cells, B-cell-depleted T cells, or PBMCs supplied cDNA or gDNA.

Study processing details: Cell counts per sample came from amplifying reference gene primers. Generated by immunoSEQ multiplex PCR, the TCRdb table keeps only in-frame clones and is missing some. That table is the source of V, J and clone size, and D and trimming were worked out from the DNA. The sample has around 150,000 clones, about three quarters seen once. This sequence was found in an elderly woman with active or convalescent COVID-19. The sequenced sample consisted of peripheral blood.

CDR3 region: CASSLHSGQPQHF. CDR3 bases: TGTGCCAGCAGCCTCCATTCAGGTCAGCCCCAGCATTTT. J is TRBJ1-5 and V is TRBV11-1; no reliable D call. Germline V gives CDR1 SGHAT, CDR2 FQDESV (reference sequence). This CDR3 region has 13 residues. The ends were cut back, 5 bases at V and 6 bases at J, with 11 bases in the middle.